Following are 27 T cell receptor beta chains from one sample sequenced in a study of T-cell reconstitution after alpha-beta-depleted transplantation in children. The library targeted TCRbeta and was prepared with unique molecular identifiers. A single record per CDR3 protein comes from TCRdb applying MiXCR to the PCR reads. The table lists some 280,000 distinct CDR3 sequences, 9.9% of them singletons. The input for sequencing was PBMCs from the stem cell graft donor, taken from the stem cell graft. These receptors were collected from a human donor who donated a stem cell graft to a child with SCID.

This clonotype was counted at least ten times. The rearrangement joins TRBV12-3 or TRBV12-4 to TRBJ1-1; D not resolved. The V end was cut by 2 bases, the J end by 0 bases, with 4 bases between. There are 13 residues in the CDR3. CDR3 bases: TGTGCCAGCAGTTTAATCATGAACACTGAAGCTTTCTTT. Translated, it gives CASSLIMNTEAFF.

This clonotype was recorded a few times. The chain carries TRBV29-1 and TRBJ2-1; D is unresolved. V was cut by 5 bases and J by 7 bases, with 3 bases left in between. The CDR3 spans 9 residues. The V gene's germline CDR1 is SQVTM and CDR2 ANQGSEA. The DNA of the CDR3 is TGCAGCGTTCCGAATGAGCAGTTCTTC. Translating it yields CSVPNEQFF.

This CDR3 is CASSLSSTGSGANVLTF. CDR3 nucleotide sequence: TGTGCCAGCAGTTTAAGTAGTACAGGGTCTGGGGCCAACGTCCTGACTTTC. The chain uses TRBV12-3 or TRBV12-4 and TRBJ2-6; a weak D match, TRBD1 (6 bases). V was clipped by 2 bases and J by 1 base, with 12 bases between them. This CDR3 comprises 17 residues.

CDR3 bases: TGCAGTGCTAGAGATCTCGGGACAGGGGAATCCGGGGAGCTGTTTTTT. Protein: CSARDLGTGESGELFF. V gene TRBV20-1 combines with J gene TRBJ2-2; 10 positions agree with TRBD1. Germline CDR1 is DFQATT and CDR2 is SNEGSKA (reference sequence). The junction had 7 bases not matched to a gene; V was cut back by 0 bases and J by 6 bases. The CDR3 totals 16 residues.

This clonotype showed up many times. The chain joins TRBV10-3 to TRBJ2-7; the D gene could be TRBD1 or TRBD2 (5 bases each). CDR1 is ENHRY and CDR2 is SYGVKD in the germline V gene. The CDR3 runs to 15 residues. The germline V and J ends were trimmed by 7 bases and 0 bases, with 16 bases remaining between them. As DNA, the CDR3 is TGTGCCATCACATCCTTTTGGGGGAGCTCCTACGAGCAGTACTTC. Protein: CAITSFWGSSYEQYF.

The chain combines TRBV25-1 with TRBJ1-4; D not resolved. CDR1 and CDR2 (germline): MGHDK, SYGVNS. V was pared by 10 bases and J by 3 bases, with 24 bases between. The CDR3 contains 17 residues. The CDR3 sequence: CAMGPGLLCWANEKLFF. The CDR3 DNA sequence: TGTGCCATGGGCCCCGGGCTCCTCTGCTGGGCTAATGAAAAACTGTTTTTT.

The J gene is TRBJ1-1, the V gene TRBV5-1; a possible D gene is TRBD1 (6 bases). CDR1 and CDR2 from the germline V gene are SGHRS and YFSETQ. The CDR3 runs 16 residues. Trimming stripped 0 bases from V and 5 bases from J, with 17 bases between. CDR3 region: CASSLAIGQGWTEAFF. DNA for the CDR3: TGCGCCAGCAGCTTGGCCATCGGTCAGGGGTGGACTGAAGCTTTCTTT.

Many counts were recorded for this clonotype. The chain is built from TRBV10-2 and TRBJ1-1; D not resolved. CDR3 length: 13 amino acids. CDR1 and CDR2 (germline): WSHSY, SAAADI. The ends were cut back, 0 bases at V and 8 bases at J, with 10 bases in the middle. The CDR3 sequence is CASSESGGKEAFF. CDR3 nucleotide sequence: TGCGCCAGCAGTGAGTCGGGAGGGAAAGAAGCTTTCTTT.

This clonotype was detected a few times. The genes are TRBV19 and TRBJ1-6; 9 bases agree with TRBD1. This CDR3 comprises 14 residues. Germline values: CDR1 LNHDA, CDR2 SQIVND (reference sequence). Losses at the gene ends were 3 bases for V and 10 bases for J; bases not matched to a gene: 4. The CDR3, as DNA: TGTGCCAGTAGTATGGGGACAGGGTCCTCACCCCTCCACTTT. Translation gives CASSMGTGSSPLHF.

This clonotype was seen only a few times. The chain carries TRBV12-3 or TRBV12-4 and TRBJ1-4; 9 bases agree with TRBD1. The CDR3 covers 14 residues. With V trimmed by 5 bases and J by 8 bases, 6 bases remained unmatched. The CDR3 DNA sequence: TGTGCCAGCAGTGTCGACAGGGGGTCGGAAAAACTGTTTTTT. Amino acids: CASSVDRGSEKLFF.

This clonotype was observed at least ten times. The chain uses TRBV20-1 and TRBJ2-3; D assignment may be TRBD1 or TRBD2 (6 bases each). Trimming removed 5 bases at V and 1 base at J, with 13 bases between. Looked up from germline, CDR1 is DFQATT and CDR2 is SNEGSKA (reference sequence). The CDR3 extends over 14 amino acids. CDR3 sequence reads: CSAATGTGTDTQYF. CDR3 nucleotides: TGCAGTGCTGCAACAGGGACTGGCACAGATACGCAGTATTTT.

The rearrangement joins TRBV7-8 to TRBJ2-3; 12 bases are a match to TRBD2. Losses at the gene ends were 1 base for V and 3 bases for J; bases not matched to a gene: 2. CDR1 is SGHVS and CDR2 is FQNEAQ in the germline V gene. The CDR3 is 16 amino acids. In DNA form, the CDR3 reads TGTGCCAGCAGCTTAGGGACTAGCGGGACAACAGATACGCAGTATTTT. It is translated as CASSLGTSGTTDTQYF.

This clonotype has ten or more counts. In nucleotides, the CDR3 is TGTGCCATCAGTGCACCGGGACAGGGTGTGCCGGACGAGCAGTACTTC. Protein product: CAISAPGQGVPDEQYF. The chain has TRBV10-3 and TRBJ2-7; 9 nucleotides line up with TRBD1. The germline CDR1 and CDR2 sequences are ENHRY and SYGVKD. Trimming took 4 bases from V and 5 from J; bases not matched to a gene: 12. This CDR3 region has 16 residues.

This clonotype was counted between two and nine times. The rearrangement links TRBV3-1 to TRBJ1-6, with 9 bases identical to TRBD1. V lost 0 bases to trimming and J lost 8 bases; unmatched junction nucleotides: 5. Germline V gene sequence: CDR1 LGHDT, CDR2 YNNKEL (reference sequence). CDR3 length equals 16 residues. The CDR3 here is CASSQDSGQGYSPLHF. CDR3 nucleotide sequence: TGTGCCAGCAGCCAAGATTCTGGACAGGGGTATTCACCCCTCCACTTT.

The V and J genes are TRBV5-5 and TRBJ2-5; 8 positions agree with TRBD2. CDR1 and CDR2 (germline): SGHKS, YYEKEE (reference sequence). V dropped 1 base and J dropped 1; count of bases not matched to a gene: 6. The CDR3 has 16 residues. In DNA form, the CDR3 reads TGTGCCAGCAGCTTGACGGGGGGGCTCATCCAAGAGACCCAGTACTTC. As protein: CASSLTGGLIQETQYF.

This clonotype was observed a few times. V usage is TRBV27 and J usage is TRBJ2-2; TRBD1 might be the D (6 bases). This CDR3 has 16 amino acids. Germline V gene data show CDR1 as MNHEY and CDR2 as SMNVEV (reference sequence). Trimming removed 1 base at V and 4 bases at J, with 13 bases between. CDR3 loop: CASSLWGTGFTGELFF. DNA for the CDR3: TGTGCCAGCAGTTTATGGGGCACAGGGTTCACCGGGGAGCTGTTTTTT.

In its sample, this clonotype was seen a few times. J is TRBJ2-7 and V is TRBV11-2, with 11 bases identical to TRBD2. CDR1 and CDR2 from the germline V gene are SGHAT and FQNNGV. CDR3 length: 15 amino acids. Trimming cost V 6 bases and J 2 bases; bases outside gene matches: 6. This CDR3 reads CASRPLAGETYEQYF. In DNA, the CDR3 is TGTGCCAGCAGACCACTAGCGGGGGAAACCTACGAGCAGTACTTC.

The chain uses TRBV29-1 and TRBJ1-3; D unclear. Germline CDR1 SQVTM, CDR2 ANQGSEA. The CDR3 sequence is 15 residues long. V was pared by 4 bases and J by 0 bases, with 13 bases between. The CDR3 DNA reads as TGCAGCGTTGCGGAGGTTCTCCGCTCTGGAAACACCATATATTTT. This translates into CSVAEVLRSGNTIYF.

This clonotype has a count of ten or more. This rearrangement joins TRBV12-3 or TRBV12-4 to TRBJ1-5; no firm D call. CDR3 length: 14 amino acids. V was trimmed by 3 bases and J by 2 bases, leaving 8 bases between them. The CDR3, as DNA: TGTGCCAGCAGTTTTACTGGGGGCAATCAGCCCCAGCATTTT. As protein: CASSFTGGNQPQHF.

The CDR3 DNA is TGTGCCAGCAGCCAACCCCAGGACGGGTCCTACGAGCAGTACTTC. Its translation: CASSQPQDGSYEQYF. The chain carries TRBV3-1 and TRBJ2-7; D remains ambiguous. Trimming cost V 2 bases and J 1 base, with 12 bases left between them. The V gene's germline CDR1 is LGHDT and CDR2 YNNKEL (reference sequence). This CDR3 comprises 15 residues.

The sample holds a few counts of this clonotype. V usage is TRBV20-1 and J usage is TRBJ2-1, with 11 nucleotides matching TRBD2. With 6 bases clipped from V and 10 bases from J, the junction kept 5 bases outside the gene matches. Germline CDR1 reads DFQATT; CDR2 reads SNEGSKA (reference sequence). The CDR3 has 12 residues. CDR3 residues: CSARLAGHEQFF. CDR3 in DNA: TGCAGTGCGCGACTAGCGGGGCACGAGCAGTTCTTC.

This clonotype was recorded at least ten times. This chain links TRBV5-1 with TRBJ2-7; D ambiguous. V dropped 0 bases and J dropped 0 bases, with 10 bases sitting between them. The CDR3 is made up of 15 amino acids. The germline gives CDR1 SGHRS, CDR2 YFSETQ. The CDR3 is CASSLEPKGSYEQYF. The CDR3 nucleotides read TGCGCCAGCAGCTTGGAACCAAAAGGCTCCTACGAGCAGTACTTC.

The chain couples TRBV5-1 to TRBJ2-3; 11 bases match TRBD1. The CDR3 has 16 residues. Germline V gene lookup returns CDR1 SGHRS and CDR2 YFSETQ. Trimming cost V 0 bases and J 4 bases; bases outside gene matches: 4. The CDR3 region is CASSLGRTGGPDTQYF. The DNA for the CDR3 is TGCGCCAGCAGCTTGGGTCGGACAGGGGGCCCAGATACGCAGTATTTT.

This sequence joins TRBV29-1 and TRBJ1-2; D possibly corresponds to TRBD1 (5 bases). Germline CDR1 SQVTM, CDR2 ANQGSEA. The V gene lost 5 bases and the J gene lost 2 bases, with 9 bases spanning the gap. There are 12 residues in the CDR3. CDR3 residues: CSVQGENYGYTF. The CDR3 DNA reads TGCAGCGTTCAGGGAGAGAACTATGGCTACACCTTC.

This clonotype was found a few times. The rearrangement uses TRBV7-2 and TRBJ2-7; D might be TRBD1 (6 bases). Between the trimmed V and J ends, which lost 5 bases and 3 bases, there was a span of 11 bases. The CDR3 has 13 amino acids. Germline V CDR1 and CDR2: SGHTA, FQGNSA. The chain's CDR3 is CASSPEQGYEQYF. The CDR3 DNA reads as TGTGCCAGCAGCCCAGAACAGGGCTACGAGCAGTACTTC.

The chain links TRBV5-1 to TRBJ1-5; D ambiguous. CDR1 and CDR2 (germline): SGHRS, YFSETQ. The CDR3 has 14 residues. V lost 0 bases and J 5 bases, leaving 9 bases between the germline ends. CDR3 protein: CASSLGGLDQPQHF. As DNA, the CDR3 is TGCGCCAGCAGCTTGGGCGGATTAGATCAGCCCCAGCATTTT.

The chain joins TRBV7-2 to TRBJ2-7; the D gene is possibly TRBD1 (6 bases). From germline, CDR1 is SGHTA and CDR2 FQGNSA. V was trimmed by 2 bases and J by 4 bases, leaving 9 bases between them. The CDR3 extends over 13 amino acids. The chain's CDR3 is CASSLMQGYEQYF. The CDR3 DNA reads TGTGCCAGCAGCTTAATGCAGGGGTACGAGCAGTACTTC.